The clone carrying this TCR beta chain was observed at least ten times. The sample originates from a study of CD8 T cells in ankylosing spondylitis. A single record per CDR3 protein comes from TCRdb applying MiXCR to the 5' RACE reads. This sample has 200,000 to 250,000 distinct CDR3 sequences, with roughly 25% found just once. The sequence was collected from a male donor with ankylosing spondylitis or in good health (not recorded which). Material for sequencing was blood, either unsorted or a sorted T cell fraction (not recorded which).

The CDR3, as DNA: TGCGCCAGCAGCCGAAGGATATTGGGAGACACCGGGGAGCTGTTTTTT. Its protein is CASSRRILGDTGELFF. The rearrangement links TRBV4-1 to TRBJ2-2, with a tentative D call TRBD2 (5 bases). V was trimmed by 4 bases and J by 3 bases, leaving 15 bases between them. Germline V gives CDR1 MGHRA, CDR2 YSYEKL. The CDR3 is 16 residues long.